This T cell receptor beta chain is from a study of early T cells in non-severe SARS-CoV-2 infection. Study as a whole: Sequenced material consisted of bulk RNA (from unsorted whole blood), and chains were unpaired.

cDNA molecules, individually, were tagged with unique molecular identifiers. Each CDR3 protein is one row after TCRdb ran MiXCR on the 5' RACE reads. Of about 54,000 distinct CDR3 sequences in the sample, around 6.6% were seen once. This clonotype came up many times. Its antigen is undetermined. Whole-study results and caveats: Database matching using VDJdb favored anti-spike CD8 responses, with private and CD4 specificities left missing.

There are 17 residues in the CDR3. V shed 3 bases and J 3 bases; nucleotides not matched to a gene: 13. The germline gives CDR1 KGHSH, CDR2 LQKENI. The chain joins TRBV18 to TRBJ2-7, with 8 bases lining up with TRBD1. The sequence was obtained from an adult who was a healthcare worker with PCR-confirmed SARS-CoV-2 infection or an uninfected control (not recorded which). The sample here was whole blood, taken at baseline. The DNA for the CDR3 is TGTGCCAGCTCACCTAGGTCATCAGGGGGCGCGATCTACGAGCAGTACTTC. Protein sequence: CASSPRSSGGAIYEQYF.